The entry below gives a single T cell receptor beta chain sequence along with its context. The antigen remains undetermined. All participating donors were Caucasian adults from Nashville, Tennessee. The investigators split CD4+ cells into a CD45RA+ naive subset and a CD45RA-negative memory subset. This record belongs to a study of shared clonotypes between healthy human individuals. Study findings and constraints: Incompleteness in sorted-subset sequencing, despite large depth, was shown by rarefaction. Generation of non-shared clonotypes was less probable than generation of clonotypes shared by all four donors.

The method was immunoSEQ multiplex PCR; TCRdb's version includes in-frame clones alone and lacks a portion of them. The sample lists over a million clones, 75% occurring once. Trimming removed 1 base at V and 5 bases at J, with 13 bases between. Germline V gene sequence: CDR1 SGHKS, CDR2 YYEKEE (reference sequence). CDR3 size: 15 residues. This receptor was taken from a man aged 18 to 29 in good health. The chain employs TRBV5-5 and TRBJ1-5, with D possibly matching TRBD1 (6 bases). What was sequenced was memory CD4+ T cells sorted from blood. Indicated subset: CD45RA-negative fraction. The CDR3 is CASSLWGQGDQPQHF. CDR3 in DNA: TGTGCCAGCAGCTTGTGGGGACAAGGAGATCAGCCCCAGCATTTT.